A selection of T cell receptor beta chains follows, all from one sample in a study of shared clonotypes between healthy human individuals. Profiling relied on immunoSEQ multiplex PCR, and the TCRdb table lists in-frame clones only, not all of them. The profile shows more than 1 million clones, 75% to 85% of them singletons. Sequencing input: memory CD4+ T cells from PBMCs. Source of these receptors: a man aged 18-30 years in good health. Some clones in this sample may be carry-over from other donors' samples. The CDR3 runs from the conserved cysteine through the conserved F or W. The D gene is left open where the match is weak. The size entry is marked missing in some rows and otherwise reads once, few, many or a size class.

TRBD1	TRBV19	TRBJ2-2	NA	TGTGCCAGTAGTAAAAGGGGACAGTCTATCGGGGAGCTGTTTTTT	CASSKRGQSIGELFF
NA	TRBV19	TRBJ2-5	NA	TGTGCCAGTACCTCCCATTGGCAGAAAGAGACCCAGTACTTC	CASTSHWQKETQYF
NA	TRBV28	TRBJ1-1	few	TGTGCCAGCAGTCCGCAATCCTTTGAAGCTTTCTTT	CASSPQSFEAFF
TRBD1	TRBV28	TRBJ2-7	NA	TGTGCCAGCAGTTGGGGGACAGGGGGCGCCTACGAGCAGTACTTC	CASSWGTGGAYEQYF
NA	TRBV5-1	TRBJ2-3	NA	TGCGCCAGCAGCTTCGGGACACAGACAGATACGCAGTATTTT	CASSFGTQTDTQYF
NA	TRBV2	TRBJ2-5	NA	TGTGCCAGCAGTGAACTTACTAGCCAAGAGACCCAGTACTTC	CASSELTSQETQYF
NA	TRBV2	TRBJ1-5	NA	TGTGCCAGCAGTGAAGTACGAACAGGGCTCGGGCCCCAGCATTTT	CASSEVRTGLGPQHF
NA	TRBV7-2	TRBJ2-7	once	TGTGCCAGCAGCTTACGCTGGGCGTCGACCTACGAGCAGTACTTC	CASSLRWASTYEQYF
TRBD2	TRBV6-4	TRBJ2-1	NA	TGTGCCAGCAGTCCTAGCGGGAGGGTGGGCAACAATGAGCAGTTCTTC	CASSPSGRVGNNEQFF
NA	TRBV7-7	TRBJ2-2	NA	TGTGCCAGCAGGAAGGACAGAAACACCGGGGAGCTGTTTTTT	CASRKDRNTGELFF
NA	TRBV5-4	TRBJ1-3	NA	TGTGCCAGCAGCTTGGGGGGACAAACGAATGGAAACACCATATATTTT	CASSLGGQTNGNTIYF
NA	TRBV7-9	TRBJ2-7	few	TGTGCCAGCGCTTCAGACAGGGGAGGGGACGAGCAGTACTTC	CASASDRGGDEQYF
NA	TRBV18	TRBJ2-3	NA	TGTGCCAGCTCACCGGTCGCGTTAAGCACAGATACGCAGTATTTT	CASSPVALSTDTQYF
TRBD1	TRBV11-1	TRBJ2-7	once	TGTGCCAGCACCCTCCAACCCAGGGACAGCTCCTACGAGCAGTACTTC	CASTLQPRDSSYEQYF
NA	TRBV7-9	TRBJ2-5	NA	TGTGCCAGCACCTACTGGACAGTCCAAGAGACCCAGTACTTC	CASTYWTVQETQYF
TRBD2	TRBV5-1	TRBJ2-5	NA	TGCGCCAGCAGCTTGGGTGCTAGCGGGAGAGAGACCCAGTACTTC	CASSLGASGRETQYF
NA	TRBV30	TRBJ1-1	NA	TGTGCCTGGAGTGGGGTGGGCAGGGGAGAAACTGAAGCTTTCTTT	CAWSGVGRGETEAFF
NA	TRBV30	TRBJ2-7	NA	TGTGCCTGGAGCGGAAATCTCGGGGAGCAGTACTTC	CAWSGNLGEQYF
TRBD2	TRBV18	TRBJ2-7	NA	TGTGCCAGCTCACCACCGGGACTAGCGGGAGGGAGTTACGAGCAGTACTTC	CASSPPGLAGGSYEQYF
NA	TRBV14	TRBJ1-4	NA	TGTGCCAGCAGCCCAGCGTTTAGGGCCGGGGAAAAACTGTTTTTT	CASSPAFRAGEKLFF
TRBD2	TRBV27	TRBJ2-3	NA	TGTGCCAGCAGTTTTTTGGTAGCGGGAGGAGCAGATACGCAGTATTTT	CASSFLVAGGADTQYF
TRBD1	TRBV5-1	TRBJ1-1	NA	TGCGCCAGCAGCTTGCGGACAGGGGCCAACACTGAAGCTTTCTTT	CASSLRTGANTEAFF
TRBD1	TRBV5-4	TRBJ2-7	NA	TGTGCCAGCAGCTGGGAACAGGGGGCCTACGAGCAGTACTTC	CASSWEQGAYEQYF
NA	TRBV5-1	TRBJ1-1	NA	TGCGCCAGCAGCTTGACGTTGAGCACTGAAGCTTTCTTT	CASSLTLSTEAFF
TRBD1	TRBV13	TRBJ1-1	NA	TGTGCCAGCAGCTCCTCAAGACAGGGGGCGGCTGAAGCTTTCTTT	CASSSSRQGAAEAFF